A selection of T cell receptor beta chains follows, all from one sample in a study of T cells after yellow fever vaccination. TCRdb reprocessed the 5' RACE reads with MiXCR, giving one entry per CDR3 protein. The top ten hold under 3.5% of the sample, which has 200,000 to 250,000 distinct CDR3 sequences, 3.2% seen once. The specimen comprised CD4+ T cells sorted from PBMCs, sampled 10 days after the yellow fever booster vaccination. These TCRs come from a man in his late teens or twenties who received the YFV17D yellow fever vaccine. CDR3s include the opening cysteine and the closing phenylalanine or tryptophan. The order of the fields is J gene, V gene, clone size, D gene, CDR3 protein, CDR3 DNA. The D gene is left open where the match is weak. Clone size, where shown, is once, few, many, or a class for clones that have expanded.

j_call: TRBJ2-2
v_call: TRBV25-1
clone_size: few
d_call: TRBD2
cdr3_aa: CASRGGYAGELFF
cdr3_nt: TGTGCCAGCCGGGGAGGGTATGCCGGGGAGCTGTTTTTT

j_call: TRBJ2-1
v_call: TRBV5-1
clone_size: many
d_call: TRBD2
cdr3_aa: CASSSGGPPYNEQFF
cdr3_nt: TGCGCCAGCAGCTCGGGGGGGCCGCCCTACAATGAGCAGTTCTTC

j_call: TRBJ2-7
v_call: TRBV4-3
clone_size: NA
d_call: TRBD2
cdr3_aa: CASSRSLAGEQYF
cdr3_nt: TGCGCCAGCAGCCGCAGTTTAGCGGGGGAGCAGTACTTC

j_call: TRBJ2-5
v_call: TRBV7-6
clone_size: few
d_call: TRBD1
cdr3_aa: CASSLEAGGETQYF
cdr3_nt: TGTGCCAGCAGCTTAGAGGCAGGGGGCGAGACCCAGTACTTC

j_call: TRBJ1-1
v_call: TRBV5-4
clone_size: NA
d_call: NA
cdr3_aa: CASSQGGSRTSTEAFF
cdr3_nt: TGTGCCAGCAGCCAAGGAGGCAGCAGAACTTCTACTGAAGCTTTCTTT

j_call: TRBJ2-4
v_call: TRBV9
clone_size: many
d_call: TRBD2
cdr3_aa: CASSGGRAPKNIQYF
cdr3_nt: TGTGCCAGCAGCGGGGGGAGGGCCCCCAAAAACATTCAGTACTTC

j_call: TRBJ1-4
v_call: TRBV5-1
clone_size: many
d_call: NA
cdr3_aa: CASSSGSSTNEKLFF
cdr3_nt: TGCGCCAGTTCGTCGGGCAGTTCAACTAATGAAAAACTGTTTTTT

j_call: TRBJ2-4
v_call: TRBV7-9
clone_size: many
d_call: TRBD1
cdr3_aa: CASSHGQVLTKNIQYF
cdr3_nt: TGTGCCAGCAGCCACGGACAGGTCCTAACCAAAAACATTCAGTACTTC

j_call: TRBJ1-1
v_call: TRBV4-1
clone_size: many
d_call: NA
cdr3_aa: CASSQDLQGGTEAFF
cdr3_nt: TGCGCCAGCAGCCAAGACCTTCAGGGAGGGACTGAAGCTTTCTTT

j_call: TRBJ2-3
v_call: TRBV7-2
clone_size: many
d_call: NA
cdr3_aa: CASSLGPSDTQYF
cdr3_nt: TGTGCCAGCAGCCTGGGACCGAGTGATACGCAGTATTTT

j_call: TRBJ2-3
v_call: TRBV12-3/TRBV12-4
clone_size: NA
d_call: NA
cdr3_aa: CASRGRGSDTQYF
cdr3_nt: TGTGCCAGCAGGGGGAGGGGGTCCGATACGCAGTATTTT

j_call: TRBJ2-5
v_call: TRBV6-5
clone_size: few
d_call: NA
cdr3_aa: CASSYSGPTRTQYF
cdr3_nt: TGTGCCAGCAGTTACTCGGGGCCGACCCGGACCCAGTACTTC

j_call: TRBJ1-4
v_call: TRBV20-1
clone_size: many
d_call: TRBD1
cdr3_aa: CSGGTVLNEKLFF
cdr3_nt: TGCAGTGGGGGGACAGTCCTTAATGAAAAACTGTTTTTT

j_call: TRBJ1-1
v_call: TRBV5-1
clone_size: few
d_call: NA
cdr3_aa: CASSATMGTEAFF
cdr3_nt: TGCGCCAGCAGCGCTACAATGGGCACTGAAGCTTTCTTT

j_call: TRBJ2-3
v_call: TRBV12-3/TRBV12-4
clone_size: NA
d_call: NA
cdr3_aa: CASSLFGRADTQYF
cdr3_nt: TGTGCCAGCAGTTTATTTGGTCGGGCAGATACGCAGTATTTT

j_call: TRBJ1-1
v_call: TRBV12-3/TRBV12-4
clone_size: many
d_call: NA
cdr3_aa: CASSLMPGGTEAFF
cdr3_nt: TGTGCCAGCAGTTTAATGCCTGGGGGCACTGAAGCTTTCTTT

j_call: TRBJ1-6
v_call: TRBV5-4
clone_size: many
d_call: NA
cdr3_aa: CASSSQGMRTPLHF
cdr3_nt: TGTGCCAGCAGCTCCCAGGGAATGAGGACACCCCTCCACTTT

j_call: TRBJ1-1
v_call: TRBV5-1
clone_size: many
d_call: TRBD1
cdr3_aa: CASSTGQGLNTEAFF
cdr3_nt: TGCGCCAGCAGCACGGGACAGGGGTTGAACACTGAAGCTTTCTTT

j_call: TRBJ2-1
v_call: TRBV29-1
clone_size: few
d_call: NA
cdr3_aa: CSVDRGGEQFF
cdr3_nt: TGCAGCGTTGATAGGGGGGGTGAGCAGTTCTTC

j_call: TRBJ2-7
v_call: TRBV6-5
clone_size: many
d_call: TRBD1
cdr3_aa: CASSYVGVGGSEQYF
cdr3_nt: TGTGCCAGCAGTTACGTAGGGGTAGGGGGCAGCGAGCAGTACTTC

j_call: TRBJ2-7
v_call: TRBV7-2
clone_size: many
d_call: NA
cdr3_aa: CASSLASSLSYEQYF
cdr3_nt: TGTGCCAGCAGCTTAGCGTCCAGTCTCTCCTACGAGCAGTACTTC

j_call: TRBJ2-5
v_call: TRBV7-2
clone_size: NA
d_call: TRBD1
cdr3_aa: CASSALGQVETQYF
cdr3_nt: TGTGCCAGCAGCGCGCTGGGACAGGTAGAGACCCAGTACTTC